This T cell receptor beta chain was sequenced for a study of T cells expressing NK-cell markers. Study in general: Out of eight donors sequenced, seven tested HCMV-seropositive and the remaining one seronegative.

Study-wide findings and caveats: The share of CD8+ T cells held by dominant NKG2C+ clonotypes was roughly 1.0-8% in six donors. For four donors, these clonotypes were likewise the leading ones in the CD3+CD56-NKG2C+ fraction.

Germline loops: CDR1 MNHEY, CDR2 SVGAGI. The CDR3 length is 15 residues. TCRdb reprocessed the 5' RACE reads; each CDR3 protein has one entry and no DNA is given. The specimen's table records some 410,000 distinct CDR3 sequences. To note about this clonotype: What it binds is not known.

The TCR was taken from a woman aged 18 to 75 in good health. The chain has TRBV6-5 and TRBJ1-1; TCRdb gives TRBD1 as the D gene, but with no DNA this cannot be confirmed. Sequenced material: blood T cells: a sorted CD56 or NKG2C T cell subset, CD4+ or CD8+ T cells, or bulk PBMC T cells (not recorded which). The chain's CDR3 is CASSWRQSEDTEAFF.